This T cell receptor (beta chain) was sequenced in a study of blood T cell repertoires in COVID-19. Study-wide background: Sample material is recorded as cDNA or gDNA derived from T cells, B-cell-depleted T cells, or PBMCs.

Per the germline V gene, CDR1 is SGHNT and CDR2 is YYREEE (reference sequence). V lost 2 bases, J lost 0 bases, and 2 bases stayed unmatched. The CDR3 has 15 residues. In the original analysis: Amplification with reference gene primers provided the estimates of nucleated cell counts. The method was immunoSEQ multiplex PCR; TCRdb's version includes in-frame clones alone and lacks a portion of them. For V, J and clone size, that table is used; D and trimming come from the DNA. Of about 45,000 clones listed, about 83% are singletons. The material sequenced was peripheral blood. The chain uses TRBV5-4 and TRBJ1-2, with TRBD1 matching over 9 bases. This clonotype was obtained from a man older than 75 in a cohort sampled during active COVID-19. The CDR3 coding sequence is TGTGCCAGCAGCTTCCGGGACAGGGCTAACTATGGCTACACCTTC. Translation: CASSFRDRANYGYTF.